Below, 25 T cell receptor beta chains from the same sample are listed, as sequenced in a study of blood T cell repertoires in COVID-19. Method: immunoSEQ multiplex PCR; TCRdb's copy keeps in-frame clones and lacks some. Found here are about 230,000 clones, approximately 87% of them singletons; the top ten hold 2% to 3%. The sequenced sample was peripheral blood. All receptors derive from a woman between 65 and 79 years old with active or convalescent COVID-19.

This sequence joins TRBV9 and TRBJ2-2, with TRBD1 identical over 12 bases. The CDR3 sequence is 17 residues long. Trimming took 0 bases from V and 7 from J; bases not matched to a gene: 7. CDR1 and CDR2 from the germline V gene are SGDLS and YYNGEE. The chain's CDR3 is CASSVEGQGALSGELFF. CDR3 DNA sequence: TGTGCCAGCAGCGTAGAGGGACAGGGGGCTCTCAGCGGGGAGCTGTTTTTT.

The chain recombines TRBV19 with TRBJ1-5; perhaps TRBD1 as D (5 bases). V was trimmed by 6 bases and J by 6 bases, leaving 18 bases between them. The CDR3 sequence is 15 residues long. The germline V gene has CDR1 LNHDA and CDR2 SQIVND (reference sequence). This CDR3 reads CASRGGRRGAQPQHF. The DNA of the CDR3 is TGTGCCAGTAGAGGAGGTAGGAGGGGAGCTCAGCCCCAGCATTTT. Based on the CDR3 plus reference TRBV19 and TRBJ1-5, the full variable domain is DGGITQSPKYLFRKEGQNVTLSCEQNLNHDAMYWYRQDPGQGLRLIYYSQIVNDFQKGDIAEGYSVSREKKESFPLTVTSAQKNPTAFYLCASRGGRRGAQPQHFGDGTRLSIL.

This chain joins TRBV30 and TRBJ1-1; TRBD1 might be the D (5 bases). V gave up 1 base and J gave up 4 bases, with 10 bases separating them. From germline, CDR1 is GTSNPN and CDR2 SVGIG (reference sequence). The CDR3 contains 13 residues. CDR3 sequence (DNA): TGTGCCTGGAGTGGGCAGGGTGGCACTGAAGCTTTCTTT. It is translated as CAWSGQGGTEAFF.

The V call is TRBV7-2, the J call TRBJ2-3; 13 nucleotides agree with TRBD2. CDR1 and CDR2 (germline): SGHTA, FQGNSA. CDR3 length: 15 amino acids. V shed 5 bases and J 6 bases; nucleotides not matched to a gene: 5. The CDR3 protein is CASSRTSGSGDTQYF. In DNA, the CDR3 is TGTGCCAGCAGCCGGACTAGCGGGAGTGGGGATACGCAGTATTTT. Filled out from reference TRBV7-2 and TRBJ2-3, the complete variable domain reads GAGVSQSPSNKVTEKGKDVELRCDPISGHTALYWYRQSLGQGLEFLIYFQGNSAPDKSGLPSDRFSAERTGGSVSTLTIQRTQQEDSAVYLCASSRTSGSGDTQYFGPGTRLTVL.

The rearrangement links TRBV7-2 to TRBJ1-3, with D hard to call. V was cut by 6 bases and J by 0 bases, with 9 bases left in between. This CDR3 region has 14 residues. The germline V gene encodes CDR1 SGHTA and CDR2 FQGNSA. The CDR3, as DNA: TGTGCCAGCAGGGCCGGGATCTCTGGAAACACCATATATTTT. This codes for CASRAGISGNTIYF.

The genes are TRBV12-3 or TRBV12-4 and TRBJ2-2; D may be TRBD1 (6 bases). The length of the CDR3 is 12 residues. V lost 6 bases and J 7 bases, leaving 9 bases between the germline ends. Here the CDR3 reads CASRRTVGELFF. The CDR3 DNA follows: TGTGCCAGCAGGCGGACAGTCGGGGAGCTGTTTTTT.

The CDR3 protein is CASSFGQGVQTNEKLFF. DNA of the CDR3: TGTGCCAGCAGCTTCGGACAGGGGGTACAAACTAATGAAAAACTGTTTTTT. This chain uses TRBV11-2 with TRBJ1-4; 10 bases are shared with TRBD1. J gave up 1 base and V 3 bases, and 5 bases lay outside the gene matches. Germline CDR1 SGHAT, CDR2 FQNNGV. The CDR3 contains 17 residues.

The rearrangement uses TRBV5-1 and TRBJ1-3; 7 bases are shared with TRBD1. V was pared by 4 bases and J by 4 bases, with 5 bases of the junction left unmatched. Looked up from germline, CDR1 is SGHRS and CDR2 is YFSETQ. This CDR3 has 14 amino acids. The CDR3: CASSLGTAGNTIYF. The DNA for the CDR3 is TGCGCCAGCAGCCTGGGGACAGCAGGAAACACCATATATTTT.

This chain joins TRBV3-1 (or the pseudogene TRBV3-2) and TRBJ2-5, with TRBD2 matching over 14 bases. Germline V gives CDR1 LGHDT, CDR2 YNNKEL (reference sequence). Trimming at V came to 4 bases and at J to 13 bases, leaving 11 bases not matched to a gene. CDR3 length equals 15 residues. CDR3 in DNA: TGTGCCAGCAGCCCATTGGGACTAGCGGGGGCCCGACCGTACTTC. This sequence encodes CASSPLGLAGARPYF.

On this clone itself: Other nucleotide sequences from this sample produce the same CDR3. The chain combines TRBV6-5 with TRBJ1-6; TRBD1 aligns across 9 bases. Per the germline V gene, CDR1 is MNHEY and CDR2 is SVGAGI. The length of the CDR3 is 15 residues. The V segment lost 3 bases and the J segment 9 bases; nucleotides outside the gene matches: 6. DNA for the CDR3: TGTGCCAGCAGTTATTCGGGACAGGGTGGTTCACCCCTCCACTTT. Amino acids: CASSYSGQGGSPLHF.

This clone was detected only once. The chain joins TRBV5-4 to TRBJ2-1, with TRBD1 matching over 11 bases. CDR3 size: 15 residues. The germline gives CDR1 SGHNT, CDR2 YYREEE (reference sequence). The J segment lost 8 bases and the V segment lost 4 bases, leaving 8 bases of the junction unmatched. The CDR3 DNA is TGTGCCAGCAGCCCTAGGACAGGGGGCATGGATGAGCAGTTCTTC. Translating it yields CASSPRTGGMDEQFF. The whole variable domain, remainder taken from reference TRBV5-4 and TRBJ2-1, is ETGVTQSPTHLIKTRGQQVTLRCSSQSGHNTVSWYQQALGQGPQFIFQYYREEENGRGNFPPRFSGLQFPNYSSELNVNALELDDSALYLCASSPRTGGMDEQFFGPGTRLTVL.

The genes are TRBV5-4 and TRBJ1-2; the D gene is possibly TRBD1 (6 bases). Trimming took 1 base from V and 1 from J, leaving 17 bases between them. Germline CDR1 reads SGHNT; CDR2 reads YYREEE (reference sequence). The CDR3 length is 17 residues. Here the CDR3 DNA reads TGTGCCAGCAGCTTGACGGGGGGCGCTTCGGGTAACTATGGCTACACCTTC. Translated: CASSLTGGASGNYGYTF.

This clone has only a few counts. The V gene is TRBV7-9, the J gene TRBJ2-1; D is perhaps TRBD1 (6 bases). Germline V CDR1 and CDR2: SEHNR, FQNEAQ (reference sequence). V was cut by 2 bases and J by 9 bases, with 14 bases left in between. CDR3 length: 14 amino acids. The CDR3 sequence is CASSLTGNTIEQFF. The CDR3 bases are TGTGCCAGCAGCTTAACAGGGAACACAATTGAGCAGTTCTTC.

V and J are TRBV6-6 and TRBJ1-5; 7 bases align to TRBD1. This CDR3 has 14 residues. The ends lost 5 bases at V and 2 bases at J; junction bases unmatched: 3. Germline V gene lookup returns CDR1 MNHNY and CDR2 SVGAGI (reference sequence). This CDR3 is CASSTGDGNQPQHF. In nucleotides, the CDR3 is TGTGCCAGCAGTACAGGGGACGGCAATCAGCCCCAGCATTTT.

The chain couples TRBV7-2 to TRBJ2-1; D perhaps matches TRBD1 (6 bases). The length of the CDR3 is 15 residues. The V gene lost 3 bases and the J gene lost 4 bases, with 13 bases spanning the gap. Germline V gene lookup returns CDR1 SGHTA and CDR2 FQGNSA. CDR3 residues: CASSLRAGEYNEQFF. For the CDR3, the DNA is TGTGCCAGCAGCTTGCGGGCAGGGGAGTACAATGAGCAGTTCTTC.

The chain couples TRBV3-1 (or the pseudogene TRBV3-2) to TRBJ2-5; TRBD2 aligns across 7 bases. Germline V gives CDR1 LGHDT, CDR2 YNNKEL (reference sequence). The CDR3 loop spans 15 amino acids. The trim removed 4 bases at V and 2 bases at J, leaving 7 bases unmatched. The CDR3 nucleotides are TGTGCCAGCAGCCCAGCCCCCGGGGGGCAAGAGACCCAGTACTTC. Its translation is CASSPAPGGQETQYF.

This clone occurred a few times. For the CDR3, the DNA is TGTGCCTGGAGTGTCGGGCGGGCCGGGAATTCACCCCTCCACTTT. This sequence encodes CAWSVGRAGNSPLHF. The chain uses TRBV30 and TRBJ1-6; D call uncertain. CDR1 is GTSNPN, CDR2 SVGIG, per germline (reference sequence). The V gene lost 0 bases and the J gene lost 7 bases, with 13 bases spanning the gap. The CDR3 is made up of 15 amino acids.

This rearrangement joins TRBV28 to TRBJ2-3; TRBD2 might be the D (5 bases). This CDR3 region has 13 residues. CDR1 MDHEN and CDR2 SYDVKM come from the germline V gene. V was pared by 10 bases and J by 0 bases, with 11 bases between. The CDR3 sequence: CAIKSGSTDTQYF. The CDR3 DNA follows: TGTGCCATCAAAAGCGGTAGCACAGATACGCAGTATTTT.

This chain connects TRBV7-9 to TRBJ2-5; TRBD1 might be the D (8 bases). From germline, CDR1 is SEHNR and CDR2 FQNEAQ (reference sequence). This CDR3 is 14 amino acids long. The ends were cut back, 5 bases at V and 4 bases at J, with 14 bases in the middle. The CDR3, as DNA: TGTGCCAGCAGCCTTACAGGGGGGGGAGAGACCCAGTACTTC. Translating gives CASSLTGGGETQYF.

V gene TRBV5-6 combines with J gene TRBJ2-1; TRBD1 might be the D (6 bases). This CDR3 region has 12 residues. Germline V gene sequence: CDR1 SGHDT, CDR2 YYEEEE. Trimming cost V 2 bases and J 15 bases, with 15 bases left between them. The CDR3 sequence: CASSLKQGERFF. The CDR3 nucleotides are TGTGCCAGCAGCTTAAAACAGGGAGAGAGGTTCTTC.

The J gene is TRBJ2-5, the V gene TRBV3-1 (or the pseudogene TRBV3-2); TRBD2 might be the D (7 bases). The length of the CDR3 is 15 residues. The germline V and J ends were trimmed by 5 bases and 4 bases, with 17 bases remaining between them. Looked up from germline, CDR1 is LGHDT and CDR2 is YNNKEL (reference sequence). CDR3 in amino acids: CASSWGGEGGETQYF. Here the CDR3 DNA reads TGTGCCAGCAGCTGGGGTGGGGAGGGGGGAGAGACCCAGTACTTC.

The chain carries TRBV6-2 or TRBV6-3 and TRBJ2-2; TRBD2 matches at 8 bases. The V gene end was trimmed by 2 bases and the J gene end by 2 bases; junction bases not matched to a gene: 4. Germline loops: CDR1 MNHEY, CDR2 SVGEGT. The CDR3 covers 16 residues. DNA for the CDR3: TGTGCCAGCAGTTACGGCGGGGGGATCAACACCGGGGAGCTGTTTTTT. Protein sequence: CASSYGGGINTGELFF.

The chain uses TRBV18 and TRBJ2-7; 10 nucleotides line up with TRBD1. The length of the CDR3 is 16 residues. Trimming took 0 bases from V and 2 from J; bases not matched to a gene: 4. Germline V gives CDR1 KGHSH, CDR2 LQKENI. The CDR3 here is CASSPPGQGRAYEQYF. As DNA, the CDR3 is TGTGCCAGCTCACCACCGGGACAGGGGAGGGCCTACGAGCAGTACTTC.

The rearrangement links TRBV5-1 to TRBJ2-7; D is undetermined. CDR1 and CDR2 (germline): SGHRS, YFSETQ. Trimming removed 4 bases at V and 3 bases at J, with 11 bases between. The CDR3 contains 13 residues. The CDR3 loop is CASSPHASYEQYF. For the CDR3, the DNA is TGCGCCAGCAGCCCTCACGCGAGCTACGAGCAGTACTTC.

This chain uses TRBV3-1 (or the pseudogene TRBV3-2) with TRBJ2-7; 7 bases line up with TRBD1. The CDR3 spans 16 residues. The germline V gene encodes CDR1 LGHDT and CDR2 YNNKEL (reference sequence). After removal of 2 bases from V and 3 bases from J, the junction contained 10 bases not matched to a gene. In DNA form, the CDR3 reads TGTGCCAGCAGCCAAAGGGAGAGGGGGCCCAACTACGAGCAGTACTTC. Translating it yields CASSQRERGPNYEQYF.